The sample holds many counts of the clone carrying this T cell receptor beta chain. Antigen: not known. These data originate in a study of human T cells and chemical hapten exposure. On the study more broadly: Small discrepancies in pooled library volume mainly accounted for the varying TCR yields per sample.

In the original analysis: Samples had a median of around 91,000 TCRs, ranging about 23,224 to 700,000. TCRdb processed the 5' RACE reads anew with MiXCR; each CDR3 protein has one entry. TCRdb, rather than the study authors, made the V and J calls. This sample yields about 140,000 distinct CDR3 sequences, of which 4.1% are seen a single time; 1.3% to 1.5% belongs to the top ten. Points from the study as a whole: DPC sensitization produced no change in TCRs with frequency above 1 in 1000.

The CDR3 contains 14 residues. Germline V gene data show CDR1 as SGHRS and CDR2 as YFSETQ. After removal of 5 bases from V and 5 bases from J, the junction contained 6 bases not matched to a gene. It was from unfractionated whole blood that total RNA was extracted. The chain is built from TRBV5-1 and TRBJ2-5, with TRBD2 matching over 10 bases. This receptor was obtained from a female donor in good health. The CDR3 nucleotides read TGCGCCAGCAGTTTAAGCGGGGGGGCTGAGACCCAGTACTTC. It yields the protein CASSLSGGAETQYF.